One sample yielded the 18 T cell receptor beta chains listed below, sequenced in a study of T cell responses to AZD1222 COVID-19 vaccine. Clones were sequenced by immunoSEQ multiplex PCR, and TCRdb holds only the in-frame ones, with some missing. The sample has about 120,000 clones, about 92% seen once. The specimen comprised peripheral blood, sampled 28 days after the second AZD1222 dose. Every receptor here comes from an adult who received the AZD1222 COVID-19 vaccine.

The rearrangement links TRBV5-8 to TRBJ2-3; D ambiguous. The V and J ends lost 7 bases and 2 bases respectively, with 23 bases between them. CDR1 is SGHTS, CDR2 YDEGEE, per germline. CDR3 length: 17 residues. The chain's CDR3 is CASGINMGSVVTDTQYF. CDR3 nucleotide sequence: TGTGCCAGCGGTATCAACATGGGCAGCGTGGTCACAGATACGCAGTATTTT.

The chain carries TRBV10-3 and TRBJ2-5, with 10 bases identical to TRBD2. Germline loops: CDR1 ENHRY, CDR2 SYGVKD. Germline trimming cut 3 bases from V and 5 bases from J; bases unmatched to any gene: 6. The CDR3 runs 15 residues. The CDR3 is CAISDPAGGEETQYF. CDR3 in DNA: TGTGCCATCAGTGACCCAGCGGGGGGGGAGGAGACCCAGTACTTC.

The CDR3 DNA follows: TGCAGTGCTAGTAAGGAGGGGGCTCATGGCAATCAGCCCCAGCATTTT. This sequence encodes CSASKEGAHGNQPQHF. This sequence joins TRBV20-1 and TRBJ1-5, with 7 bases matching TRBD1. Unmatched junction bases numbered 10, after V lost 3 bases and J lost 2 bases. Germline assignment: CDR1 DFQATT and CDR2 SNEGSKA (reference sequence). CDR3 length equals 16 residues.

The rearrangement links TRBV9 to TRBJ2-2, with unresolved D. The germline V and J ends were trimmed by 0 bases and 5 bases, with 14 bases remaining between them. This CDR3 is 16 amino acids long. The germline V gene has CDR1 SGDLS and CDR2 YYNGEE. CDR3 protein: CASSVEGWARTGELFF. In DNA, the CDR3 is TGTGCCAGCAGCGTAGAAGGCTGGGCGAGGACCGGGGAGCTGTTTTTT.

V usage is TRBV7-9 and J usage is TRBJ1-5; D is unclear. This CDR3 region has 13 residues. Trimming took off 1 base at V and 7 bases at J, with 8 bases between the two ends. Germline V gene sequence: CDR1 SEHNR, CDR2 FQNEAQ (reference sequence). This CDR3 reads CASSLGAEQPQHF. The CDR3 DNA reads as TGTGCCAGCAGCTTAGGGGCAGAGCAGCCCCAGCATTTT. The whole variable domain, filled in from reference TRBV7-9 and TRBJ1-5, reads DTGVSQNPRHKITKRGQNVTFRCDPISEHNRLYWYRQTLGQGPEFLTYFQNEAQLEKSRLLSDRFSAERPKGSFSTLEIQRTEQGDSAMYLCASSLGAEQPQHFGDGTRLSIL.

V is TRBV19 and J is TRBJ2-3, with 8 nucleotides matching TRBD2. There are 15 residues in the CDR3. Germline values: CDR1 LNHDA, CDR2 SQIVND (reference sequence). J lost 6 bases, V lost 3 bases, and 8 bases had no gene match. As DNA, the CDR3 is TGTGCCAGTAGTATTGGGCGGGGGGCCCGTGATACGCAGTATTTT. Its translation is CASSIGRGARDTQYF. The full variable domain, its missing parts supplied by reference TRBV19 and TRBJ2-3, is DGGITQSPKYLFRKEGQNVTLSCEQNLNHDAMYWYRQDPGQGLRLIYYSQIVNDFQKGDIAEGYSVSREKKESFPLTVTSAQKNPTAFYLCASSIGRGARDTQYFGPGTRLTVL.

The rearrangement joins TRBV5-4 to TRBJ1-2, with TRBD1 identical over 8 bases. V lost 4 bases, J lost 2 bases, and 7 bases stayed unmatched. Germline CDR1 SGHNT, CDR2 YYREEE (reference sequence). The CDR3 is 15 amino acids. For the CDR3, the DNA is TGTGCCAGCAGCCTGTACAGGACAGGGAACTATGGCTACACCTTC. It is translated as CASSLYRTGNYGYTF.

The chain has TRBV7-9 and TRBJ2-5, with 8 bases identical to TRBD1. The germline V gene has CDR1 SEHNR and CDR2 FQNEAQ (reference sequence). CDR3 size: 15 residues. The J segment lost 2 bases and the V segment lost 2 bases, leaving 4 bases of the junction unmatched. In DNA, the CDR3 is TGTGCCAGCAGCTTACAAGGACAGGGACAAGAGACCCAGTACTTC. It is translated as CASSLQGQGQETQYF.

V gene TRBV5-5 combines with J gene TRBJ2-7; TRBD1 aligns across 12 bases. This CDR3 contains 15 residues. CDR1 is SGHKS and CDR2 is YYEKEE in the germline V gene (reference sequence). Trimming at V came to 4 bases and at J to 4 bases, leaving 6 bases not matched to a gene. The DNA of the CDR3 is TGTGCCAGCAGCCCGGGGACAGGGGGCAGTTACGAGCAGTACTTC. Translated, it gives CASSPGTGGSYEQYF.

This clone appeared a single time. The rearrangement links TRBV7-8 to TRBJ1-1, with D perhaps matching TRBD1 (5 bases). The CDR3 has 14 residues. The germline V gene encodes CDR1 SGHVS and CDR2 FQNEAQ. With 3 bases removed from V and 0 bases from J, the gap between germline ends came to 8 bases. Here the CDR3 reads CASSLGTVNTEAFF. CDR3 sequence (DNA): TGTGCCAGCAGCTTGGGGACCGTGAACACTGAAGCTTTCTTT.

J is TRBJ2-7 and V is TRBV4-1, with D possibly TRBD1 on 5 matching bases. The germline V gene has CDR1 MGHRA and CDR2 YSYEKL. The V end was cut by 4 bases, the J end by 2 bases, with 12 bases between. This CDR3 contains 14 residues. The CDR3 DNA sequence: TGCGCCAGCAGCCCCGTGGCAGGGCCCTACGAGCAGTACTTC. Protein product: CASSPVAGPYEQYF.

In this sample, this clone turned up once. V gene TRBV25-1 combines with J gene TRBJ2-5; tentatively, D is TRBD1 (6 bases). Germline loops: CDR1 MGHDK, CDR2 SYGVNS. The V gene lost 5 bases and the J gene lost 6 bases, with 13 bases spanning the gap. This CDR3 region has 13 residues. The CDR3 DNA is TGTGCCAGCAGTAACCCAGGGGCGAAGACCCAGTACTTC. Translated, it gives CASSNPGAKTQYF.

V usage is TRBV18 and J usage is TRBJ2-5; 9 nucleotides align to TRBD2. The CDR3 contains 13 residues. The germline CDR1 and CDR2 sequences are KGHSH and LQKENI. V shed 6 bases and J 5 bases; nucleotides not matched to a gene: 4. The CDR3: CASSPGLAETQYF. DNA of the CDR3: TGTGCCAGCTCTCCCGGACTAGCGGAGACCCAGTACTTC.

The chain carries TRBV7-9 and TRBJ2-7, with 8 bases that match TRBD2. V lost 5 bases, J lost 2 bases, and 5 bases stayed unmatched. The germline gives CDR1 SEHNR, CDR2 FQNEAQ (reference sequence). The CDR3 has 14 residues. The CDR3 protein is CASSLSGNPYEQYF. In DNA, the CDR3 is TGTGCCAGCAGCCTTAGCGGGAACCCCTACGAGCAGTACTTC.

The chain is built from TRBV18 and TRBJ2-5; D is undetermined. Trimming removed 3 bases from V and 1 base from J, with 9 bases in between. The CDR3 runs to 14 residues. Germline CDR1 KGHSH, CDR2 LQKENI. CDR3 in amino acids: CASSPNQPQETQYF. DNA of the CDR3: TGTGCCAGCTCACCGAACCAGCCCCAAGAGACCCAGTACTTC.

V usage is TRBV14 and J usage is TRBJ1-2, with D unresolved. The CDR3 has 14 residues. Germline V gene data show CDR1 as SGHDN and CDR2 as FVKESK. Trimming removed 1 base from V and 4 bases from J, with 10 bases in between. Here the CDR3 DNA reads TGTGCCAGCAGCCAAGTAACGGAAAGCTATGGCTACACCTTC. This gives the protein CASSQVTESYGYTF.

This chain uses TRBV4-1 with TRBJ1-6; 9 bases are shared with TRBD1. This CDR3 contains 16 residues. V was clipped by 5 bases and J by 7 bases; unmatched bases: 9. CDR1 and CDR2 (germline): MGHRA, YSYEKL. In nucleotides, the CDR3 is TGCGCCAGCAGCGTTACACCCGGGACAGGGAATTCACCCCTCCACTTT. It specifies CASSVTPGTGNSPLHF.

The J gene is TRBJ1-2, the V gene TRBV6-1; D call uncertain. The CDR3 totals 11 residues. Trimming cost V 2 bases and J 5 bases, with 3 bases left between them. Per germline, CDR1 MNHNS and CDR2 SASEGT. The CDR3 DNA is TGTGCCAGCAGTGAACGGTATGGCTACACCTTC. Translated: CASSERYGYTF.